These 30 T cell receptor beta chains were sequenced from one sample in a study of T cells in Graves' hyperthyroidism and ophthalmopathy. The source material, RNA transcripts, was used to amplify TCR beta CDR3 regions. Using the HTBI primer set, a first-round RT-PCR was run on the TCR CDR3. A single record per CDR3 protein comes from TCRdb applying MiXCR to the multiplex PCR reads. Here the sample spans nearly 600,000 distinct CDR3 sequences, 13% to 15% being singletons. Sequenced material: blood. All receptors derive from a woman aged 18-29 years with Graves' ophthalmopathy.

This clonotype has a count of ten or more. The chain joins TRBV29-1 to TRBJ2-1; the match to TRBD2 covers 8 bases. Germline CDR1 reads SQVTM; CDR2 reads ANQGSEA. Unmatched junction bases numbered 11, after V lost 1 base and J lost 9 bases. CDR3 length: 15 residues. The CDR3 sequence is CSVEGTGGPRGEQFF. CDR3 DNA: TGCAGCGTTGAAGGGACGGGAGGGCCAAGGGGTGAGCAGTTCTTC.

This clonotype has at least ten counts. The J gene is TRBJ2-1, the V gene TRBV29-1; D is possibly TRBD2 (6 bases). Germline CDR1 and CDR2: SQVTM and ANQGSEA. This CDR3 contains 18 residues. Between the trimmed V and J ends, which lost 1 base and 4 bases, there was a span of 23 bases. The CDR3 DNA sequence: TGCAGCGTTGAAGGAGGAGCCGGGAGCATAGGGGAATACAATGAGCAGTTCTTC. It translates to CSVEGGAGSIGEYNEQFF.

V gene TRBV6-1 combines with J gene TRBJ2-2, with D uncertain. The V gene lost 7 bases and the J gene lost 0 bases, with 6 bases spanning the gap. Germline V gene sequence: CDR1 MNHNS, CDR2 SASEGT. The CDR3 spans 13 residues. The CDR3 nucleotides are TGTGCCAGCACCTTCGCGAACACCGGGGAGCTGTTTTTT. It encodes CASTFANTGELFF.

This clonotype has ten or more counts. CDR3 in DNA: TGTGCCAGCAGCTTCTCCCAACCCCACCGTAACTATGGCTACACCTTC. Protein: CASSFSQPHRNYGYTF. The chain combines TRBV7-3 with TRBJ1-2; no firm D call. This CDR3 region has 16 residues. V lost 3 bases and J 1 base, leaving 15 bases between the germline ends. Germline V CDR1 and CDR2: SGHTA, FQGTGA.

This chain joins TRBV30 and TRBJ1-6; tentatively, D is TRBD1 (6 bases). CDR1 and CDR2 (germline): GTSNPN, SVGIG (reference sequence). V lost 1 base and J 1 base, leaving 11 bases between the germline ends. The CDR3 totals 16 residues. The chain's CDR3 is CAWSGGGRSYNSPLHF. Written as DNA, the CDR3 is TGTGCCTGGAGTGGAGGGGGACGGTCCTATAATTCACCCCTCCACTTT.

V is TRBV7-9 and J is TRBJ2-5; TRBD1 aligns across 8 bases. Looked up from germline, CDR1 is SEHNR and CDR2 is FQNEAQ (reference sequence). The V segment lost 7 bases and the J segment 1 base; nucleotides outside the gene matches: 5. The CDR3 is 14 amino acids. DNA of the CDR3: TGTGCCAGCATCCGGACAGGGCTCCAAGAGACCCAGTACTTC. Translation gives CASIRTGLQETQYF.

This chain connects TRBV29-1 to TRBJ1-1; 11 nucleotides align to TRBD1. CDR3 length: 13 amino acids. The V gene's germline CDR1 is SQVTM and CDR2 ANQGSEA. Germline trimming cut 7 bases from V and 3 bases from J; bases unmatched to any gene: 4. The CDR3 nucleotides read TGCAGCGATGGACAGGGGGCCGACACTGAAGCTTTCTTT. Its translation: CSDGQGADTEAFF.

This clonotype was found many times. The genes are TRBV7-2 and TRBJ2-7; TRBD1 agrees at 10 bases. The germline V gene has CDR1 SGHTA and CDR2 FQGNSA. V lost 5 bases and J lost 4; bases outside the gene matches: 8. The CDR3 spans 15 residues. DNA for the CDR3: TGTGCCAGCAGCCGTTGGACAGGGGGTCGTTACGAGCAGTACTTC. This translates into CASSRWTGGRYEQYF.

V and J are TRBV7-8 and TRBJ2-7; 7 positions match TRBD1. The CDR3 contains 14 residues. Germline V gene sequence: CDR1 SGHVS, CDR2 FQNEAQ. The V gene end was trimmed by 5 bases and the J gene end by 2 bases; junction bases not matched to a gene: 6. The CDR3 reads CASSQTGVPYEQYF. The CDR3 bases are TGTGCCAGCAGCCAAACAGGGGTCCCCTACGAGCAGTACTTC.

This clonotype has only a few counts. The CDR3 coding sequence is TGCAGCGTTGAAAATTCGGACAGTCTGTCGAGGACGCAGTATTTT. Residues: CSVENSDSLSRTQYF. The chain employs TRBV29-1 and TRBJ2-3, with D possibly matching TRBD1 (6 bases). The CDR3 is 15 amino acids. V dropped 2 bases and J dropped 9 bases, with 21 bases sitting between them. Germline loops: CDR1 SQVTM, CDR2 ANQGSEA.

This clonotype has at least ten counts. This chain joins TRBV3-1 and TRBJ2-1; 10 bases line up with TRBD2. The CDR3 loop spans 17 amino acids. Germline loops: CDR1 LGHDT, CDR2 YNNKEL (reference sequence). The junction had 12 bases not matched to a gene; V was cut back by 6 bases and J by 4 bases. The CDR3 DNA is TGTGCCAGCAGTTGGGGGACCGGGACTAGCGCATACAATGAGCAGTTCTTC. Encoded protein: CASSWGTGTSAYNEQFF.

The sample holds a few counts of this clonotype. This CDR3 reads CASSLWAKNLETQYF. In nucleotides, the CDR3 is TGTGCCAGCAGTTTATGGGCAAAAAACCTGGAGACCCAGTACTTC. The chain uses TRBV27 and TRBJ2-5; D gene uncertain. CDR1 and CDR2 (germline): MNHEY, SMNVEV (reference sequence). V dropped 1 base and J dropped 5 bases, with 14 bases sitting between them. This CDR3 comprises 15 residues.

Points on this clonotype: Just one base apart from a much larger clone, this may be a read error. This sequence joins TRBV24-1 and TRBJ2-1; perhaps TRBD1 as D (5 bases). V was pared by 5 bases and J by 5 bases, with 18 bases between. Germline V gene data show CDR1 as KGHDR and CDR2 as SFDVKD. This CDR3 comprises 16 residues. The CDR3 nucleotides are TGTGCCACCAGTGGTTCTTGGGGCGGAACTAACAATGAGCAGTTCTTC. Protein: CATSGSWGGTNNEQFF.

This clonotype was counted ten times or more. This sequence joins TRBV4-3 and TRBJ2-1; 13 bases are shared with TRBD2. The germline gives CDR1 LGHNA, CDR2 YSLEER. After removal of 5 bases from V and 8 bases from J, the junction contained 3 bases not matched to a gene. This CDR3 region has 14 residues. The CDR3 loop is CASSTTSGRDEQFF. The DNA for the CDR3 is TGCGCCAGCAGCACTACTAGCGGGAGGGATGAGCAGTTCTTC.

Concerning this clonotype: The junction departs from the called germline gene at one end, perhaps through a read error. V and J are TRBV19 and TRBJ1-3, with D possibly matching TRBD1 (5 bases). The CDR3 is 16 amino acids. CDR1 LNHDA and CDR2 SQIVND come from the germline V gene (reference sequence). CDR3 loop: CASSTGGTLSGDTIYF. CDR3 nucleotide sequence: TGTGCCAGTAGTACGGGGGGAACTCTCTCTGGAGACACCATATATTTT.

This clonotype came up many times. This chain joins TRBV28 and TRBJ2-7; D not resolved. Germline CDR1 is MDHEN and CDR2 is SYDVKM. V lost 4 bases and J 2 bases, leaving 15 bases between the germline ends. This CDR3 has 15 amino acids. CDR3 residues: CASSSSTGNTYEQYF. The CDR3 nucleotides are TGTGCCAGCAGTTCCTCAACGGGCAATACCTACGAGCAGTACTTC.

The chain has TRBV27 and TRBJ2-7; D is unresolved. The V end lost 5 bases, the J end lost 0 bases, and 14 bases lay between the germline ends. This CDR3 is built from 15 residues. In germline, CDR1 is MNHEY, CDR2 SMNVEV (reference sequence). The CDR3 protein is CASSAPRVGSYEQYF. CDR3 bases: TGTGCCAGCAGTGCGCCCCGGGTGGGCTCCTACGAGCAGTACTTC.

This clonotype showed up many times. CDR3 coding DNA: TGTGCCAGCAGTTTACTAGCGGGAGGGTACACCGGGGAGCTGTTTTTT. It encodes CASSLLAGGYTGELFF. The chain recombines TRBV2 with TRBJ2-2, with 13 bases lining up with TRBD2. The V and J ends lost 5 bases and 3 bases, in that order; junction bases with no gene match: 3. This CDR3 contains 16 residues. Germline lookup yields CDR1 SNHLY and CDR2 FYNNEI.

This clonotype occurred many times. The J gene is TRBJ2-7, the V gene TRBV6-5; D is possibly TRBD1 (5 bases). The CDR3 consists of 15 residues. Germline-derived CDR1 and CDR2 are MNHEY and SVGAGI. The germline V and J ends were trimmed by 0 bases and 5 bases, with 14 bases remaining between them. CDR3 coding DNA: TGTGCCAGCAGTTACTCGGATCAGGGTCTCAACGAGCAGTACTTC. Residues: CASSYSDQGLNEQYF.

This clonotype occurred many times. This chain connects TRBV7-9 to TRBJ2-2, with D unresolved. Germline V CDR1 and CDR2: SEHNR, FQNEAQ (reference sequence). The CDR3 sequence is 13 residues long. V shed 5 bases and J shed 6 bases, with 10 bases lying between them. In nucleotides, the CDR3 is TGTGCCAGCAGCCCGGACGGATCCGGGGAGCTGTTTTTT. Its protein is CASSPDGSGELFF.

This clonotype was seen only a few times. This chain joins TRBV3-1 and TRBJ2-1; 7 nucleotides align to TRBD2. CDR3 length: 18 residues. J was trimmed by 5 bases and V by 1 base; bases with no gene match: 14. In germline, CDR1 is LGHDT, CDR2 YNNKEL (reference sequence). The CDR3 spells CASSQGEWAGVPNNEQFF. DNA of the CDR3: TGTGCCAGCAGCCAAGGGGAGTGGGCGGGAGTTCCAAACAATGAGCAGTTCTTC.

With regard to this clonotype: This may come from a read error, since a much larger clone is one base off. This likely comes from a read error, as the CDR3 has no conserved phenylalanine or tryptophan at its end. The chain has TRBV20-1 and TRBJ1-5; TRBD1 is a possible D gene (5 bases). The CDR3 runs to 16 residues. CDR1 is DFQATT, CDR2 SNEGSKA, per germline (reference sequence). The germline V and J ends were trimmed by 0 bases and 4 bases, with 16 bases remaining between them. This chain's CDR3 is CSARDAQKGQNQPQHL. Here the CDR3 DNA reads TGCAGTGCTAGAGATGCCCAAAAGGGGCAGAATCAGCCCCAGCATCTT.

This clonotype was detected only a few times. The chain recombines TRBV7-3 with TRBJ2-1; D is possibly TRBD2 (6 bases). The germline gives CDR1 SGHTA, CDR2 FQGTGA. Trimming pared 2 bases from V and 0 bases from J, leaving 17 bases between. This CDR3 is built from 18 residues. The CDR3 DNA reads as TGTGCCAGCAGCTTATTCCCCACGGGGGTTGGCTCCTACAATGAGCAGTTCTTC. Its translation is CASSLFPTGVGSYNEQFF.

This clonotype came up once. This rearrangement joins TRBV9 to TRBJ2-5; weak D call: TRBD1 (7 bases). The CDR3 spans 18 residues. Germline V lookup: CDR1 SGDLS, CDR2 YYNGEE. V gave up 3 bases and J gave up 1 base, with 22 bases separating them. This CDR3 reads CASSDSLSQGGSQETQYF. DNA of the CDR3: TGTGCCAGCAGCGACTCCCTGTCCCAGGGGGGTTCCCAAGAGACCCAGTACTTC. Full variable domain (remainder filled in from reference TRBV9 and TRBJ2-5): DSGVTQTPKHLITATGQRVTLRCSPRSGDLSVYWYQQSLDQGLQFLIQYYNGEERAKGNILERFSAQQFPDLHSELNLSSLELGDSALYFCASSDSLSQGGSQETQYFGPGTRLLVL.

The V call is TRBV19, the J call TRBJ1-4, with D possibly TRBD1 on 6 matching bases. The length of the CDR3 is 13 residues. The V and J ends lost 5 bases and 8 bases respectively, with 12 bases between them. Germline V gene lookup returns CDR1 LNHDA and CDR2 SQIVND (reference sequence). The CDR3: CASSGQGHEKLFF. The CDR3, as DNA: TGTGCCAGTAGTGGGCAGGGGCACGAAAAACTGTTTTTT.

Turning to this clonotype: One end of the junction fails to match germline, which may point to a read error. This chain links TRBV6-5 with TRBJ2-7, with 14 bases that match TRBD2. Germline CDR1 MNHEY, CDR2 SVGAGI. The CDR3 runs 18 residues. The CDR3 region has the DNA TGTGCCAGCAGTTACTCCGGGACTAGCGGGAGCCCCTCCTTCGAGCAGTACTTC. Translating gives CASSYSGTSGSPSFEQYF.

Ten or more counts support this clonotype. V is TRBV7-9 and J is TRBJ2-7; 8 bases agree with TRBD1. This CDR3 is 18 amino acids long. Germline CDR1 reads SEHNR; CDR2 reads FQNEAQ (reference sequence). Trimming cost V 3 bases and J 1 base; bases outside gene matches: 14. As DNA, the CDR3 is TGTGCCAGCAGCTTCCCGACAGGGGTCCGGGATTGGTCCTACGAGCAGTACTTC. This codes for CASSFPTGVRDWSYEQYF.

This clonotype was seen at least ten times. The chain employs TRBV12-5 and TRBJ2-7; maybe TRBD1 (6 bases). From germline, CDR1 is LGHNT and CDR2 FRNRAP. The length of the CDR3 is 16 residues. V dropped 6 bases and J dropped 3 bases, with 21 bases sitting between them. For the CDR3, the DNA is TGTGCTAGTGGGGGAGCCTACCGGGCAGGGGACTACGAGCAGTACTTC. Amino acid sequence: CASGGAYRAGDYEQYF.

This clonotype was picked up many times. The CDR3 region is CASTSWLAGLNEQFF. CDR3 in DNA: TGTGCCAGCACAAGTTGGTTAGCGGGTTTGAATGAGCAGTTCTTC. The chain links TRBV28 to TRBJ2-1, with TRBD2 identical over 7 bases. The CDR3 loop spans 15 amino acids. The V segment lost 7 bases and the J segment 7 bases; nucleotides outside the gene matches: 13. Per germline, CDR1 MDHEN and CDR2 SYDVKM.

This clonotype was detected many times. The CDR3 DNA sequence: TGTGCCAGCTCACCACTGGGGGGAAGGGGCAATCAGCCCCAGCATTTT. It yields the protein CASSPLGGRGNQPQHF. V usage is TRBV18 and J usage is TRBJ1-5, with D tentatively TRBD1 (5 bases). This CDR3 comprises 16 residues. Per the germline V gene, CDR1 is KGHSH and CDR2 is LQKENI. Trimming pared 1 base from V and 2 bases from J, leaving 12 bases between. Together with reference TRBV18 and TRBJ1-5, the CDR3 gives the full variable domain: NAGVMQNPRHLVRRRGQEARLRCSPMKGHSHVYWYRQLPEEGLKFMVYLQKENIIDESGMPKERFSAEFPKEGPSILRIQQVVRGDSAAYFCASSPLGGRGNQPQHFGDGTRLSIL.